The 16 T cell receptor beta chains given below trace back to one sample, sequenced in a study of CD8+CD57+ T cells in acquired aplastic anemia. The template used for profiling TCR beta VDJ and CDR3 was genomic DNA. MiXCR, applied by TCRdb to the reads, yields one record per CDR3 protein. Found here are some 200,000 distinct CDR3 sequences, around 60% of them singletons; the top ten hold approximately 30%. Sequencing used sorted CD4+, CD8+, or CD8+CD57+ T cells (not recorded which) from PBMCs. These receptors were taken from a human donor in good health.

In its sample, this clonotype was seen many times. This chain links TRBV28 with TRBJ2-3; D unclear. CDR3 length: 14 amino acids. V lost 7 bases to trimming and J lost 1 base, with 12 bases between them. The germline CDR1 and CDR2 sequences are MDHEN and SYDVKM. The CDR3 DNA reads TGTGCCAGCAACTATCAACGACGCACAGATACGCAGTATTTT. It is translated as CASNYQRRTDTQYF.

This clonotype was observed at least ten times. This chain joins TRBV14 and TRBJ1-1, with D possibly TRBD1 on 6 matching bases. The CDR3 is made up of 15 amino acids. In germline, CDR1 is SGHDN, CDR2 FVKESK. Trimming stripped 4 bases from V and 0 bases from J, with 12 bases between. In nucleotides, the CDR3 is TGTGCCAGCAGCCGGGCAGGGGCCTTGAACACTGAAGCTTTCTTT. It codes for CASSRAGALNTEAFF.

The V and J genes are TRBV7-3 and TRBJ2-7; 8 bases are a match to TRBD1. Germline loops: CDR1 SGHTA, CDR2 FQGTGA. J was trimmed by 7 bases and V by 5 bases; bases with no gene match: 4. The CDR3 contains 12 residues. CDR3 in DNA: TGTGCCAGCAGCGGTACAGGGGGAGAGCAGTACTTC. It yields the protein CASSGTGGEQYF.

The V and J genes are TRBV6-1 and TRBJ1-4, with D possibly matching TRBD1 (5 bases). The CDR3 contains 15 residues. Looked up from germline, CDR1 is MNHNS and CDR2 is SASEGT. V was shortened by 7 bases and J by 0 bases, with 12 bases between the two germline ends. The CDR3 DNA follows: TGTGCCAGCACCCCGGGGCCTGCAACTAATGAAAAACTGTTTTTT. Encoded protein: CASTPGPATNEKLFF.

The chain recombines TRBV20-1 with TRBJ2-3; 9 bases match TRBD2. V lost 4 bases and J lost 3; bases outside the gene matches: 11. The CDR3 loop spans 16 amino acids. The germline gives CDR1 DFQATT, CDR2 SNEGSKA (reference sequence). The CDR3 here is CSATSRLADQTDTQYF. CDR3 nucleotide sequence: TGCAGTGCTACTTCCCGACTAGCGGACCAGACAGATACGCAGTATTTT.

This clonotype was detected only a few times. J is TRBJ1-1 and V is TRBV7-9; D is possibly TRBD1 (6 bases). The CDR3 extends over 12 amino acids. Germline V gene sequence: CDR1 SEHNR, CDR2 FQNEAQ (reference sequence). V was cut by 10 bases and J by 4 bases, with 13 bases left in between. The CDR3 bases are TGTGCCACACTACAGGGTAGCACTGAAGCTTTCTTT. Translation gives CATLQGSTEAFF.

This clonotype was seen ten or more times. The DNA of the CDR3 is TGCAGCGCCATGGGACCCTCAAGGGATATGAACACTGAAGCTTTCTTT. This encodes CSAMGPSRDMNTEAFF. The gene calls are TRBV29-1 and TRBJ1-1, with D perhaps TRBD1 (5 bases). This CDR3 is built from 16 residues. Germline assignment: CDR1 SQVTM and CDR2 ANQGSEA. Deletions cut 7 bases from V and 0 bases from J, with 21 bases between.

V and J are TRBV7-6 and TRBJ2-7; D unresolved. V lost 1 base and J lost 0, with 7 bases in between. Germline assignment: CDR1 SGHVS and CDR2 FNYEAQ. The CDR3 is 14 residues long. This chain's CDR3 is CASSLDEVSYEQYF. CDR3 sequence (DNA): TGTGCCAGCAGCTTAGATGAAGTCTCCTACGAGCAGTACTTC.

The V and J genes are TRBV7-3 and TRBJ2-1; 10 positions match TRBD2. CDR1 and CDR2 (germline): SGHTA, FQGTGA. V was pared by 7 bases and J by 12 bases, with 15 bases of the junction left unmatched. There are 15 residues in the CDR3. CDR3 DNA: TGTGCCAGCACCCCCGGGACTAGCGTAACAGATACGCAGTTCTTC. Translated, it gives CASTPGTSVTDTQFF. Full variable domain (remainder filled in from reference TRBV7-3 and TRBJ2-1): GAGVSQTPSNKVTEKGKYVELRCDPISGHTALYWYRQSLGQGPEFLIYFQGTGAADDSGLPNDRFFAVRPEGSVSTLKIQRTERGDSAVYLCASTPGTSVTDTQFFGPGTRLTVL.

On this clonotype itself: The CDR3 carries no conserved terminal phenylalanine or tryptophan, so it likely arises from a read error. The rearrangement uses TRBV19 and TRBJ2-1, with 8 bases lining up with TRBD2. Germline CDR1 LNHDA, CDR2 SQIVND (reference sequence). The CDR3 has 15 amino acids. The chain's CDR3 is CARVIGRGDVNEQFS. The CDR3 DNA sequence: TGTGCTAGAGTCATCGGGCGGGGGGACGTCAATGAGCAGTTCTCC.

The V call is TRBV7-9, the J call TRBJ2-1, with D possibly TRBD2 on 5 matching bases. This CDR3 contains 15 residues. The germline CDR1 and CDR2 sequences are SEHNR and FQNEAQ (reference sequence). Trimming pared 2 bases from V and 6 bases from J, leaving 14 bases between. Written as DNA, the CDR3 is TGTGCCAGCAGCTTAAGTACTAGTAGTGGCAATGAGCAGTTCTTC. As protein: CASSLSTSSGNEQFF.

This chain uses TRBV4-1 with TRBJ2-7, with 7 bases identical to TRBD1. J was trimmed by 1 base and V by 4 bases; bases with no gene match: 4. Per the germline V gene, CDR1 is MGHRA and CDR2 is YSYEKL. The CDR3 is 14 residues long. As DNA, the CDR3 is TGCGCCAGCAGCCCCGGGGACAGATCCTACGAGCAGTACTTC. Its translation is CASSPGDRSYEQYF.

Ten or more counts support this clonotype. The chain combines TRBV7-9 with TRBJ2-7; D is undetermined. The CDR3 is 12 amino acids. Trimming pared 5 bases from V and 0 bases from J, leaving 5 bases between. In germline, CDR1 is SEHNR, CDR2 FQNEAQ (reference sequence). The chain's CDR3 is CASSPLSYEQYF. CDR3 coding DNA: TGTGCCAGCAGCCCTCTCTCCTACGAGCAGTACTTC.

This chain links TRBV2 with TRBJ1-6; 7 bases agree with TRBD1. There are 13 residues in the CDR3. The V segment lost 9 bases and the J segment 7 bases; nucleotides outside the gene matches: 6. The germline CDR1 and CDR2 sequences are SNHLY and FYNNEI. The CDR3 sequence: CASRPGGNSPLHF. As DNA, the CDR3 is TGTGCCAGTCGACCAGGGGGGAATTCACCCCTCCACTTT.

This clonotype occurred many times. The chain combines TRBV7-9 with TRBJ2-7; no firm D call. The germline V gene encodes CDR1 SEHNR and CDR2 FQNEAQ (reference sequence). Trimming left V 0 bases short and J 2 bases short, with 11 bases between. This CDR3 is built from 15 residues. The CDR3 is CASSLARGGAYEQYF. Here the CDR3 DNA reads TGTGCCAGCAGCTTAGCTCGCGGTGGGGCCTACGAGCAGTACTTC.

The sample holds many counts of this clonotype. The chain couples TRBV13 to TRBJ2-7, with 12 bases aligning to TRBD2. The CDR3 spans 19 residues. The V and J ends lost 5 bases and 5 bases, in that order; junction bases with no gene match: 19. CDR1 is PRHDT, CDR2 FYEKMQ, per germline (reference sequence). In DNA form, the CDR3 reads TGTGCCAGCAGCCCCGGGACAGCTCTAGCGGGAGGGCCTCGTAACGAGCAGTACTTC. Its protein product is CASSPGTALAGGPRNEQYF.